A single sample gave rise to the 11 T cell receptor beta chains below, sequenced in a study of cytomegalovirus exposure and HLA in healthy donors. 13 Jbeta primers and 60 Vbeta primers were used for the PCR. Sequenced by immunoSEQ multiplex PCR; TCRdb stores in-frame clones only, minus some. The sample contains approximately 100,000 clones, 60% to 80% of which appear only once. Material: PBMCs. All receptors come from a man aged 55 to 70 in good health and CMV-seropositive.

The chain carries TRBV5-6 and TRBJ2-5; 11 nucleotides align to TRBD2. The CDR3 runs 15 residues. V shed 2 bases, J shed 4 bases, and the junction held 4 bases outside the gene matches. Looked up from germline, CDR1 is SGHDT and CDR2 is YYEEEE. As DNA, the CDR3 is TGTGCCAGCAGCTTTAGCGGGGGGGTAGGAGAGACCCAGTACTTC. This encodes CASSFSGGVGETQYF. The variable domain in full, with the rest retrieved from reference TRBV5-6 and TRBJ2-5, is DAGVTQSPTHLIKTRGQQVTLRCSPKSGHDTVSWYQQALGQGPQFIFQYYEEEERQRGNFPDRFSGHQFPNYSSELNVNALLLGDSALYLCASSFSGGVGETQYFGPGTRLLVL.

This chain links TRBV6-5 with TRBJ2-3; 9 nucleotides line up with TRBD2. The germline V gene encodes CDR1 MNHEY and CDR2 SVGAGI. V dropped 0 bases and J dropped 7; count of bases not matched to a gene: 8. The CDR3 covers 16 residues. CDR3 in DNA: TGTGCCAGCAGTTACTCGAGCCTAGCGGGGTCCTATACGCAGTATTTT. It is translated as CASSYSSLAGSYTQYF.

The chain recombines TRBV10-3 with TRBJ1-5, with TRBD1 matching 10 bases. This CDR3 has 16 residues. V was clipped by 6 bases and J by 2 bases; unmatched bases: 7. The germline CDR1 and CDR2 sequences are ENHRY and SYGVKD. The CDR3 here is CAIRGQGGQGNQPQHF. In DNA, the CDR3 is TGTGCCATCAGAGGACAGGGGGGACAAGGCAATCAGCCCCAGCATTTT.

The chain couples TRBV7-9 to TRBJ2-3; a possible D gene is TRBD2 (6 bases). V lost 7 bases, J lost 0 bases, and 20 bases lay in between. The CDR3 covers 17 residues. CDR1 and CDR2 from the germline V gene are SEHNR and FQNEAQ (reference sequence). Here the CDR3 reads CASTSLRETISTDTQYF. The CDR3 DNA sequence: TGTGCCAGCACCTCTCTCCGGGAGACCATTAGCACAGATACGCAGTATTTT. Filled out from reference TRBV7-9 and TRBJ2-3, the complete variable domain reads DTGVSQNPRHKITKRGQNVTFRCDPISEHNRLYWYRQTLGQGPEFLTYFQNEAQLEKSRLLSDRFSAERPKGSFSTLEIQRTEQGDSAMYLCASTSLRETISTDTQYFGPGTRLTVL.

This chain uses TRBV4-2 with TRBJ1-4, with 8 positions matching TRBD1. Per germline, CDR1 LGHNA and CDR2 YNFKEQ. The J segment lost 10 bases and the V segment lost 1 base, leaving 5 bases of the junction unmatched. The CDR3 consists of 14 residues. For the CDR3, the DNA is TGTGCCAGCAGCCAAGGGACAGGGACGGGAAAACTGTTTTTT. This sequence encodes CASSQGTGTGKLFF.

This clone was seen a few times. The rearrangement uses TRBV29-1 and TRBJ2-5; D remains ambiguous. Germline lookup yields CDR1 SQVTM and CDR2 ANQGSEA. V dropped 6 bases and J dropped 5 bases, with 7 bases sitting between them. The CDR3 extends over 10 amino acids. The CDR3 sequence: CSVRVETQYF. The CDR3 bases are TGCAGCGTGCGAGTGGAGACCCAGTACTTC.

V gene TRBV6-6 combines with J gene TRBJ1-4, with D hard to call. Trimming pared 6 bases from V and 5 bases from J, leaving 4 bases between. CDR3 length equals 11 residues. Germline V CDR1 and CDR2: MNHNY, SVGAGI (reference sequence). CDR3 in amino acids: CASSSNEKLFF. The CDR3 DNA follows: TGTGCCAGCAGCTCGAATGAAAAACTGTTTTTT.

The gene calls are TRBV4-1 and TRBJ1-1; D is ambiguous. The germline V and J ends were trimmed by 0 bases and 3 bases, with 5 bases remaining between them. The germline V gene has CDR1 MGHRA and CDR2 YSYEKL. The CDR3 sequence is 13 residues long. Written as DNA, the CDR3 is TGCGCCAGCAGCCAAGATAGTTACACTGAAGCTTTCTTT. It yields the protein CASSQDSYTEAFF.

V is TRBV7-6 and J is TRBJ2-1; D not certain. V was clipped by 3 bases and J by 6 bases, with 9 bases between them. CDR3 length: 13 amino acids. Germline assignment: CDR1 SGHVS and CDR2 FNYEAQ. This chain's CDR3 is CASSFSRPNEQFF. CDR3 DNA: TGTGCCAGCAGCTTTAGTCGCCCCAATGAGCAGTTCTTC. Full variable domain (outside the CDR3, taken from reference TRBV7-6 and TRBJ2-1): GAGVSQSPRYKVTKRGQDVALRCDPISGHVSLYWYRQALGQGPEFLTYFNYEAQQDKSGLPNDRFSAERPEGSISTLTIQRTEQRDSAMYRCASSFSRPNEQFFGPGTRLTVL.

V and J are TRBV10-2 and TRBJ2-5, with 12 bases aligning to TRBD2. Germline trimming cut 7 bases from V and 7 bases from J; bases unmatched to any gene: 7. Germline values: CDR1 WSHSY, CDR2 SAAADI. The CDR3 is 14 amino acids. The CDR3 reads CASTLAGGPGTQYF. The CDR3 DNA reads as TGCGCCAGCACCCTAGCGGGGGGGCCTGGGACCCAGTACTTC.

V and J are TRBV5-4 and TRBJ2-3; 7 positions match TRBD2. Germline trimming cut 4 bases from V and 5 bases from J; bases unmatched to any gene: 16. The germline V gene has CDR1 SGHNT and CDR2 YYREEE (reference sequence). The CDR3 is 17 amino acids. CDR3 loop: CASSTPRSGGGGDTQYF. The DNA for the CDR3 is TGTGCCAGCAGCACCCCTAGATCTGGGGGGGGAGGAGATACGCAGTATTTT.